Listed below are T cell receptor beta chains from one sample, sequenced in a study of T cells in Graves' hyperthyroidism and ophthalmopathy. TCRdb called the multiplex PCR reads again in MiXCR, with one record for every CDR3 protein. The table records 530,000 or so distinct CDR3 sequences, about half of them present only once. The sequencing sample was made of peripheral blood or thyroid tissue (not recorded which). The receptors were sampled from a woman aged 18-35 years with Graves' hyperthyroidism. The CDR3 runs from the conserved cysteine through the conserved F or W. The order of the fields is J gene, V gene, D gene, clone size, CDR3 DNA, CDR3 protein. A D gene is named only where the DNA matches it firmly. Expanded clones get a size class; other rows say once, few or many, or leave the size out.

j_call: TRBJ1-2; v_call: TRBV24-1; d_call: TRBD1; clone_size: NA; cdr3_nt: TGTGCCACCAGGCCCGGGACAGGGGACGGCTACACCTTC; cdr3_aa: CATRPGTGDGYTF
j_call: TRBJ1-1; v_call: TRBV5-1; d_call: NA; clone_size: many; cdr3_nt: TGCGCCAGCAGCTTGCGGACGTCTGACACTGAAGCTTTCTTT; cdr3_aa: CASSLRTSDTEAFF
j_call: TRBJ2-2; v_call: TRBV7-2; d_call: NA; clone_size: NA; cdr3_nt: TGTGCCAGCAGCCCCATTAACACCGGGGAGCTGTTTTTT; cdr3_aa: CASSPINTGELFF
j_call: TRBJ1-5; v_call: TRBV6-6; d_call: TRBD1; clone_size: NA; cdr3_nt: TGTGCCAGCAGTTACGACGGACAGGGGATTCGGCCCCAGCATTTT; cdr3_aa: CASSYDGQGIRPQHF
j_call: TRBJ2-7; v_call: TRBV7-6; d_call: TRBD2; clone_size: few; cdr3_nt: TGTGCTAGCAGCGGGGACCACTACGAGCAGTACTTC; cdr3_aa: CASSGDHYEQYF
j_call: TRBJ1-4; v_call: TRBV19; d_call: NA; clone_size: many; cdr3_nt: TGTGCCAGTAGTATTTGGGGGCTCAATGAAAAACTGTTTTTT; cdr3_aa: CASSIWGLNEKLFF
j_call: TRBJ1-6; v_call: TRBV13; d_call: TRBD1; clone_size: many; cdr3_nt: TGTGCCAGCAGCAAACGGGACAGCGGTGGGCCCCTCCACTTT; cdr3_aa: CASSKRDSGGPLHF
j_call: TRBJ1-1; v_call: TRBV6-2/TRBV6-3; d_call: NA; clone_size: many; cdr3_nt: TGTGCCAGCAGTTACAGGGGTTACACTGAAGCTTTCTTT; cdr3_aa: CASSYRGYTEAFF
j_call: TRBJ2-1; v_call: TRBV24-1; d_call: TRBD2; clone_size: NA; cdr3_nt: TGTGCCACCAGTGACAGGACTAGCGGGATCTACAATGAGCAGTTCTTC; cdr3_aa: CATSDRTSGIYNEQFF
j_call: TRBJ2-7; v_call: TRBV10-3; d_call: NA; clone_size: NA; cdr3_nt: TGTGCCATCGGAGGGACCTCCTACGAGCAGTACTTC; cdr3_aa: CAIGGTSYEQYF
j_call: TRBJ1-5; v_call: TRBV20-1; d_call: NA; clone_size: many; cdr3_nt: TGCAGTGCTACCAGGGACTACAATCAGCCCCAGCATTTT; cdr3_aa: CSATRDYNQPQHF
j_call: TRBJ2-7; v_call: TRBV2; d_call: TRBD1; clone_size: NA; cdr3_nt: TGTGCCAGCAGTAGGACAGGGGGCTGGCTCCCATCCTACGAGCAGTACTTC; cdr3_aa: CASSRTGGWLPSYEQYF
j_call: TRBJ1-1; v_call: TRBV19; d_call: NA; clone_size: NA; cdr3_nt: TGTGCCAGTAGTAAAGGGATCGACTCTGGAAACACTGAAGCTTTCTTT; cdr3_aa: CASSKGIDSGNTEAFF
j_call: TRBJ1-1; v_call: TRBV18; d_call: NA; clone_size: NA; cdr3_nt: TGTGCCAGCTCACCCTCTGAGCGGACTTCCCAACCCCAATTT; cdr3_aa: CASSPSERTSQPQF